This T cell receptor (beta chain) was documented in a study of cytomegalovirus exposure and HLA in healthy donors (dated by TCRdb to about 2017). At the level of the whole study: In an earlier analysis of 450 to 750 of the donors, less than 350 Gb of sequence data and approximately 120 million unique TCR beta sequences from 150 million to 200 million T cells were reported. Approximately 310 gigabases of sequencing data and approximately 80 million unique TCR sequences were included in an early release covering 550 to 800 HLA-typed donors. Of the roughly 400 genotyped donors, around 81% fell in the genetic ancestry cluster associated with self-reported Caucasian donors. The aim of the study was to test whether cataloging public T cell receptors could identify signatures of past pathogen exposure. The study used immunosequencing to profile the T cell repertoires of 670 or so subjects and linked those repertoires to cytomegalovirus serostatus. A separate validation cohort of approximately 130 different subjects was used in addition to the approximately 700-subject first cohort. To predict cytomegalovirus infection status, the study brought together high-throughput TCR immunosequencing, statistical association of individual TCRs with disease status, and machine learning. In a later analysis, previously published TCR beta repertoires from fewer than 750 donors were re-analyzed and high-resolution HLA genotyping was added so that TCR occurrence patterns could be studied. In the later analysis, no new phenotypic data were used to find candidate immune exposures; instead, reliance was placed on TCR beta sequences and their occurrence across donors. An earlier analysis of some 500 of the donors applied high-throughput TCR beta sequencing to assess whether each TCR beta V gene segment acted as functional or pseudogenic. Donor age, sex, ethnicity and CMV serostatus were compiled together with the repertoire data. A later genetic analysis used genome-wide SNP genotypes for about 60% of the roughly 700 donors, treating that subset as a discovery cohort. All discovery cohort repertoires had been generated using a single sequencing platform. Both class I and class II loci were covered by HLA typing, at four-digit resolution. Typing coverage varied by locus: roughly 629-640 donors for A, B, C, DRB1 and DQB1; roughly 520 for DQA1; more than 600 for DPA1; 400 to 480 for DPB1. Because of strong linkage in the cohort, roughly five DR-DQ haplotypes were treated as single units for association and clustering. On average, about 200,000 unique TCR beta nucleotide sequences were sequenced per donor among some 420 genotyped donors of the cohort, with 15% to 20% of those sequences being non-productive.

To prepare the library, the immunoSEQ multiplex PCR assay was applied. The multiplex PCR relied on a mix of 60 forward primers for TCR Vbeta segments and 13 reverse primers for TCR Jbeta segments. The CDR3 region of rearranged TCR beta genes was amplified from genomic DNA by a multiplex PCR assay. On the Illumina HiSeq System, the amplified TCR beta libraries were sequenced as 87-base-pair reads. In the original analysis: A later analysis counted about 80 million unique TCR beta chains across the 550 to 800 repertoires, and 9.5 million to 11 million of these chains were shared by at least two donors. Raw reads were error-corrected and collapsed into unique sequences by a nearest-neighbor algorithm in which closely related sequences were merged to remove PCR and sequencing errors. CDR3 sequences were aligned to IMGT reference sequences to assign V, D and J gene segments. Each retained sequence needed at least a six-nucleotide match to both a V gene segment and a J gene segment. Rearrangements were classified as productive when the CDR3 lacked stop codons and remained in frame with V and J, and all other rearrangements were classified as non-productive. CDR3 was defined according to IMGT convention as the region running from the second conserved V-encoded cysteine to the conserved J-encoded phenylalanine. The earlier analysis of 587 of the donors excluded any sequence lacking an unambiguous match to a single V gene segment. In an earlier analysis of 587 of the donors, V segments were called functional above 56.7% productive rearrangements and were called segregating when the between-donor standard deviation exceeded 5%. A statistical classification framework was developed to diagnose cytomegalovirus status using the catalog of TCR beta chain sequences. In a later analysis, V and J genes were assigned by comparing TCR nucleotide sequences against IMGT/GENE-DB human TR gene sequences. In a later analysis, CDR3 sequences and most-parsimonious VDJ recombination scenarios were assigned using the TCRdist pipeline. A later analysis defined each TCR beta chain by its CDR3 amino acid sequence plus V-gene family, and excluded reads lacking a unique V-gene family. In a later analysis, 450 to 600 highly shared, low-generation-probability nucleotide sequences were removed to address suspected cross-contamination and a sequencing artifact. In a later analysis, a clonal expansion index for each public chain was calculated from normalized within-repertoire ranks of inferred template counts. A later analysis computed generation probabilities with a VDJ recombination model fitted to out-of-frame rearrangements, and checked the results against IGoR. Hypergeometric tests were used in a later analysis to score TCR-TCR, TCR-HLA and TCR-CMV co-occurrence, with a repertoire-size bias correction applied to the TCR pairs. A later analysis estimated false discovery rates by permuting HLA or CMV assignments 20 times. In a later analysis, co-occurring TCRs were grouped using DBSCAN, and TCRdist sequence similarity was added for clustering within HLA-allele-positive subsets. Repertoires with fewer than 30,000 or more than 120,000 public chains, plus five repertoires with anomalous nucleotide sharing, were excluded from co-occurrence clustering. TCRdb took this table from immuneACCESS and kept in-frame rearrangements with V and J called. Such tables lack part of the clones; where checked against another copy, unresolved V genes explain under half of the gap, and the rest is unexplained. V, J and clone size derive from that table, while D and trimming were established from the DNA sequence. For this sample the table gives about 190,000 clones, of which 70% to 80% were detected only once. The ten largest account for roughly 15% of the sample.

A remark on this clone: Its antigen has not been determined. Nothing much larger sits one base from this clone, and base qualities are not available.

The cohort comprised fewer than 700 healthy bone marrow donors. All cohort members were sampled while nominally healthy, although unrecorded immune exposures were likely present. The donor was CMV seropositive and was included in the group of 270 or so seropositive cohort members. A peripheral blood sample was collected from each donor, and TCR beta sequencing was performed on peripheral blood mononuclear cells. The Qiagen DNeasy Blood Extraction Kit was used to extract genomic DNA from the blood cell samples. From V the trimming removes 5 bases and from J it removes 4 bases, while the gene matches leave 3 bases of the junction unaccounted for. Taken from cysteine to phenylalanine, the CDR3 has 15 residues. The read is trimmed to its CDR3 DNA, 45 bases read in frame from base 1. Via the germline V gene (reference sequence), CDR1 is WNHNN and CDR2 SYGVQD. Summary of the overall study and its limitations: The study gave a list of 150 to 200 TCR beta chains associated with cytomegalovirus. A further reported finding was that TCR beta sequences accurately predicted the HLA-A and HLA-B alleles for most subjects in the first cohort. The only immune exposure information available for the cohort was CMV serostatus. Because HLA typing was unavailable for some donors at each locus, only the typed subset was used in association tests. V-gene and J-gene trimming of TCR beta chains was associated with a missense DCLRE1C variant in a later genetic analysis, and the association was replicated in an independent cohort. Compared with the 666-donor mean, donors in an Asian-associated ancestry cluster had fewer N-insertions in productive TCRs, according to a later genetic analysis. Some IMGT-functional V segments, including TRBV6-2 and TRBV6-3, could not be told apart with the 87-base-pair reads, so those segments were excluded. A cluster of highly shared sequence variants was judged likely to be a technical artifact of the sequencing pipeline. Specific HLA alleles were associated with 18,000 or so TCR beta sequences at a false discovery rate of 0.05 in a later analysis. The authors suggested that the approach could potentially be extended to other disease states and immunological phenotypes. Because counts were too low, some 17 rarely observed V segments, including chromosome 9 orphons, were left out of the earlier analysis of roughly 600 of the donors. Assigning TCR associations to individual alleles was difficult when HLA alleles, especially DR and DQ, strongly co-occurred. Correlated functional status among segregating V segments might be attributable to linkage disequilibrium, but an unknown experimental factor could not be ruled out. In vitro tests confirmed that three of the cytomegalovirus-associated TCR beta chains recognize cytomegalovirus antigens. According to a later analysis, parvovirus B19, influenza, CMV and Epstein-Barr virus appeared linked to several top co-occurrence clusters. According to a later analysis, TCR association rates differed among HLA loci, with DRB1 alleles showing the most associated TCRs and HLA-C alleles showing the fewest. In a later analysis, HLA-associated TCR beta chains showed more clonal expansion and lower generation probabilities than non-associated chains that were equally common. In a later analysis, most CMV-associated TCR beta chains were found to appear HLA-restricted, with HLA associations seemingly driven largely by CMV exposure. The classifier was reported to diagnose cytomegalovirus status with high specificity and sensitivity in both the original and validation cohorts. Across donors, most TCR sequences were observed very rarely, whereas some public TCRs were present in many individuals. The presence/absence analyses assumed that sequencing depth was roughly uniform across donors, and that assumption may not be true. In an earlier analysis of approximately 600 of the donors, most TCR beta V segments were observed in productive rearrangements about 87% or about 30% of the time, broadly matching IMGT annotations. The cohort was sequenced for TCR beta chains only, and without alpha or paired-chain data the features that could be detected were limited.

The TCR was taken from a woman aged 25 to 39 in good health and CMV-seropositive. Sequences were obtained from PBMCs. Rearrangement joined TRBV10-1 to TRBJ2-3, with 13 middle bases fitting TRBD2. The CDR3 loop reads CASSSGLAGADTQYF. The DNA sequence follows: TGCGCCAGCAGTTCCGGACTAGCGGGGGCAGATACGCAGTATTTT.